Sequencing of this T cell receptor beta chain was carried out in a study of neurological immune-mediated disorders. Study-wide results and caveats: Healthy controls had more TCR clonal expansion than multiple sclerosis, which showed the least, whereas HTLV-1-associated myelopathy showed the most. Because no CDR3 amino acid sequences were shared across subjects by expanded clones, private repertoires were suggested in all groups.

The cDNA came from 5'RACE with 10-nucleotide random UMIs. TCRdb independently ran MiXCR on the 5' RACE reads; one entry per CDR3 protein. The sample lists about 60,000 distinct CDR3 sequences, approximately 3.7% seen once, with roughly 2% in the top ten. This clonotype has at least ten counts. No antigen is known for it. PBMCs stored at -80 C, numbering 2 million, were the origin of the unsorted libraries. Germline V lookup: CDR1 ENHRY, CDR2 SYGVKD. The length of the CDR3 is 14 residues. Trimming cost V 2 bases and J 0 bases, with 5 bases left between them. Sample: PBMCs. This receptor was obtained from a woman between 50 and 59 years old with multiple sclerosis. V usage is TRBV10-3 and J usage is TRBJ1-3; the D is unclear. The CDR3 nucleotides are TGTGCCATCAGTGAGCCCTTCTCTGGAAACACCATATATTTT. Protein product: CAISEPFSGNTIYF.